The T cell receptor (beta chain) under discussion was sequenced for a study of blood T cell repertoires in COVID-19. At the level of the study: Both acute and convalescent COVID-19 samples were obtained from the United States, Italy and Spain.

Source study methods: Estimated nucleated cell counts came from reference gene primer amplification. Method: immunoSEQ multiplex PCR; TCRdb's copy keeps in-frame clones and lacks some. Clone size and the V and J calls come from that table; the DNA yielded D and trimming. The sample has approximately 240,000 clones, around four fifths seen once. Germline V CDR1 and CDR2: LGHNA, YNFKEQ. There are 15 residues in the CDR3. The V gene end was trimmed by 4 bases and the J gene end by 8 bases; junction bases not matched to a gene: 8. Sample: peripheral blood. This receptor was identified in an elderly woman with active or convalescent COVID-19. The chain couples TRBV4-2 to TRBJ1-4, with 9 bases fitting TRBD1. CDR3 in DNA: TGTGCCAGCAGCCCGGGGGGACAGGGTCGCGAAAAACTGTTTTTT. It encodes CASSPGGQGREKLFF.